This T cell receptor beta chain was observed in a study of cytomegalovirus exposure and HLA in healthy donors. It was with 60 Vbeta and 13 Jbeta primers that the PCR ran. Method: immunoSEQ multiplex PCR; TCRdb's copy keeps in-frame clones and lacks some. The repertoire holds 150,000 or so clones, about 82% seen once, with 1% in the top ten. The germline gives CDR1 SGHRS, CDR2 YFSETQ. With 2 bases removed from V and 1 base from J, the gap between germline ends came to 6 bases. This CDR3 comprises 13 residues. The sample consisted of PBMCs. This chain uses TRBV5-1 with TRBJ1-1, with D hard to call. This clonotype was obtained from a woman aged 50 to 60 in good health and CMV-seropositive. CDR3 sequence (DNA): TGCGCCAGCAGCTTACAGACGAACACTGAAGCTTTCTTT. Its protein product is CASSLQTNTEAFF.